A single sample gave rise to the 10 T cell receptor beta chains below, sequenced in a study of cytomegalovirus exposure and HLA in healthy donors. PCR amplification relied on 60 Vbeta primers (plus 13 Jbeta primers). This table comes from immunoSEQ multiplex PCR, and its TCRdb copy is limited to in-frame clones, with some not included. Counted here are 110,000 or so clones, roughly 87% occurring once; the ten biggest clones make up 1.5%. Material: PBMCs. Receptors were obtained from a woman in her late teens or twenties in good health and CMV-seronegative.

This chain links TRBV7-9 with TRBJ1-1; possibly TRBD1 for D (6 bases). Germline CDR1 is SEHNR and CDR2 is FQNEAQ (reference sequence). With 4 bases removed from V and 3 bases from J, the gap between germline ends came to 21 bases. This CDR3 is built from 17 residues. This CDR3 is CASSWAYRVEGYTEAFF. CDR3 in DNA: TGTGCCAGCAGCTGGGCCTACAGGGTGGAAGGGTACACTGAAGCTTTCTTT.

The rearrangement links TRBV29-1 to TRBJ1-1, with 7 bases aligning to TRBD1. The CDR3 covers 12 residues. In germline, CDR1 is SQVTM, CDR2 ANQGSEA. The V gene end was trimmed by 2 bases and the J gene end by 11 bases; junction bases not matched to a gene: 8. The CDR3 region is CSVERTGELAFF. Here the CDR3 DNA reads TGCAGCGTTGAAAGGACAGGTGAGCTGGCTTTCTTT.

The J gene is TRBJ1-4, the V gene TRBV2; the match to TRBD1 covers 8 bases. Unmatched junction bases numbered 8, after V lost 6 bases and J lost 8 bases. The germline V gene has CDR1 SNHLY and CDR2 FYNNEI. This CDR3 spans 14 amino acids. This CDR3 reads CASRPDRGGEKLFF. CDR3 sequence (DNA): TGTGCCAGCAGACCCGACAGGGGCGGCGAAAAACTGTTTTTT.

The V call is TRBV2, the J call TRBJ2-7; TRBD1 is a possible D gene (6 bases). Trimming took 6 bases from V and 6 from J, leaving 24 bases between them. Germline V gene data show CDR1 as SNHLY and CDR2 as FYNNEI. The CDR3 length is 16 residues. The CDR3 nucleotides read TGTGCCAGCAGCTCCACAGGGTTAAGGCGATTCGGCGAGCAGTACTTC. It yields the protein CASSSTGLRRFGEQYF. Combining the CDR3 with reference TRBV2 and TRBJ2-7 gives the whole variable domain EPEVTQTPSHQVTQMGQEVILRCVPISNHLYFYWYRQILGQKVEFLVSFYNNEISEKSEIFDDQFSVERPDGSNFTLKIRSTKLEDSAMYFCASSSTGLRRFGEQYFGPGTRLTVT.

V gene TRBV5-1 combines with J gene TRBJ1-2, with TRBD1 matching 7 bases. This CDR3 has 15 amino acids. The ends lost 0 bases at V and 4 bases at J; junction bases unmatched: 6. From germline, CDR1 is SGHRS and CDR2 YFSETQ. The chain's CDR3 is CASSLDPRGPYGYTF. The CDR3 DNA follows: TGCGCCAGCAGCTTGGATCCTAGGGGGCCCTATGGCTACACCTTC.

The V call is TRBV15, the J call TRBJ2-1; D possibly corresponds to TRBD2 (6 bases). The CDR3 extends over 17 amino acids. CDR1 and CDR2 (germline): LNHNV, YYDKDF (reference sequence). V lost 5 bases and J 2 bases, leaving 19 bases between the germline ends. CDR3 coding DNA: TGTGCCACCAGCGGCCCGGAGGCCCAGCGGGCCTACAATGAGCAGTTCTTC. Residues: CATSGPEAQRAYNEQFF.

A single count supports this clone. The chain joins TRBV23-1 to TRBJ2-1; D is perhaps TRBD2 (6 bases). TRBV23-1 is treated as an ORF (open reading frame) with a function not yet certain. CDR3 length: 16 amino acids. V dropped 4 bases and J dropped 5 bases, with 18 bases sitting between them. The CDR3 nucleotides read TGCGCCAGCAGTCCAGGAAGGGACTGTCACCACAATGAGCAGTTCTTC. As protein: CASSPGRDCHHNEQFF.

The chain carries TRBV25-1 and TRBJ1-5; 8 bases match TRBD1. CDR3 size: 14 residues. Germline V lookup: CDR1 MGHDK, CDR2 SYGVNS. The J segment lost 6 bases and the V segment lost 1 base, leaving 2 bases of the junction unmatched. The CDR3 sequence: CASSESGTGQPQHF. The CDR3 DNA follows: TGTGCCAGCAGTGAATCCGGGACAGGTCAGCCCCAGCATTTT.

This chain joins TRBV19 and TRBJ2-3; D gene ambiguous. The CDR3 has 13 amino acids. Germline CDR1 LNHDA, CDR2 SQIVND (reference sequence). The V gene lost 7 bases and the J gene lost 0 bases, with 8 bases spanning the gap. CDR3 in DNA: TGTGCCAGTAAGGCAGGTAGCACAGATACGCAGTATTTT. This codes for CASKAGSTDTQYF.

V gene TRBV5-5 combines with J gene TRBJ2-5, with TRBD2 matching 7 bases. The CDR3 sequence is 16 residues long. In germline, CDR1 is SGHKS, CDR2 YYEKEE (reference sequence). V was clipped by 4 bases and J by 2 bases; unmatched bases: 11. CDR3 loop: CASSPTGTTKQETQYF. CDR3 in DNA: TGTGCCAGCAGCCCGACCGGGACTACCAAACAAGAGACCCAGTACTTC.